This entry concerns a single TCR beta chain. Its antigen is not known. Germline values: CDR1 MDHEN, CDR2 SYDVKM. The CDR3 runs to 13 residues. Trimming left V 3 bases short and J 3 bases short, with 9 bases between. These data originate in a study of Ad26.COV2.S vaccination and SARS-CoV-2 variants. Study outcomes and limitations: Once vaccination had occurred, spike-specific CD8+ and CD4+ T cell responses reportedly showed substantial breadth. The analyses of TCR breadth and depth may have understated the size of total T cell responses.

Using immunoSEQ multiplex PCR, the repertoire was profiled, and TCRdb retains in-frame clones only, with some absent. The repertoire holds about 94,000 clones, with approximately 82% as singletons. The source was peripheral blood, collected after recovery from COVID-19. This clonotype was sampled from a human donor who had recovered from COVID-19. The chain combines TRBV28 with TRBJ2-7; tentative D call: TRBD2 (5 bases). The DNA of the CDR3 is TGTGCCAGCAGTTTTGCCCGGGGCTACGAGCAGTACTTC. Amino acids: CASSFARGYEQYF.